These 9 T cell receptor beta chains originate from one sample sequenced in a study of PD-1 blockade in classical Hodgkin lymphoma. Some clones are missing from TCRdb's copy, which holds only in-frame ones; the method was immunoSEQ multiplex PCR. This sample carries more than 140,000 clones, nearly 80% of them seen once, and the ten largest clones take 7% to 9.5%. With no exception, relapse followed autologous stem cell transplantation in all patients, and brentuximab vedotin exposure varied. Sequencing was performed on peripheral blood mononuclear cells (PBMCs), taken before the second cycle of nivolumab. These receptors came from a human donor with classical Hodgkin lymphoma.

In this sample, this clone turned up a few times. The chain links TRBV6-1 to TRBJ1-2; D is unresolved. V was shortened by 2 bases and J by 5 bases, with 15 bases between the two germline ends. Germline values: CDR1 MNHNS, CDR2 SASEGT. The CDR3 has 15 residues. CDR3 residues: CASSESPQTPYGYTF. In DNA, the CDR3 is TGTGCCAGCAGTGAATCCCCGCAGACGCCTTATGGCTACACCTTC.

V gene TRBV7-2 combines with J gene TRBJ1-6; 7 bases are a match to TRBD1. The CDR3 spans 13 residues. The V segment lost 6 bases and the J segment 10 bases; nucleotides outside the gene matches: 6. Germline CDR1 is SGHTA and CDR2 is FQGNSA. CDR3 sequence (DNA): TGTGCCAGCAGTTACAGGGGTCGCTCACCCCTCCACTTT. Translated: CASSYRGRSPLHF. Drawing the rest from reference TRBV7-2 and TRBJ1-6, the complete variable domain is GAGVSQSPSNKVTEKGKDVELRCDPISGHTALYWYRQSLGQGLEFLIYFQGNSAPDKSGLPSDRFSAERTGGSVSTLTIQRTQQEDSAVYLCASSYRGRSPLHFGNGTRLTVT.

A remark on this clone: Sequence at one end of the junction differs from germline and may be a read error. The chain couples TRBV7-7 to TRBJ2-7; D ambiguous. This CDR3 spans 15 amino acids. Germline CDR1 SSHAT, CDR2 FNYEAQ (reference sequence). The CDR3 loop reads CASSVAPGPTYEQYF. In nucleotides, the CDR3 is TGTGCCAGCAGCGTAGCCCCCGGGCCGACCTACGAGCAGTACTTC.

The chain is built from TRBV5-1 and TRBJ1-6, with TRBD1 identical over 9 bases. The germline gives CDR1 SGHRS, CDR2 YFSETQ. The CDR3 extends over 16 amino acids. V trimming: 0 bases; J trimming: 10 bases; junction bases outside the gene matches: 8. CDR3 in DNA: TGCGCCAGCAGCTTGGCAAGGACAGGGGAACGATCACCCCTCCACTTT. Residues: CASSLARTGERSPLHF. Variable domain in full (rest from reference TRBV5-1 and TRBJ1-6): KAGVTQTPRYLIKTRGQQVTLSCSPISGHRSVSWYQQTPGQGLQFLFEYFSETQRNKGNFPGRFSGRQFSNSRSEMNVSTLELGDSALYLCASSLARTGERSPLHFGNGTRLTVT.

This chain uses TRBV25-1 with TRBJ2-7; 11 nucleotides match TRBD1. Per germline, CDR1 MGHDK and CDR2 SYGVNS. This CDR3 is 15 amino acids long. The V and J ends lost 5 bases and 5 bases, in that order; junction bases with no gene match: 8. Written as DNA, the CDR3 is TGTGCCAGCAGTACCCTGGACAGGGGGCAACACGAGCAGTACTTC. Encoded protein: CASSTLDRGQHEQYF.

This clone was seen only a few times. The chain combines TRBV7-6 with TRBJ2-7; possible D gene TRBD2, 5 bases. The germline CDR1 and CDR2 sequences are SGHVS and FNYEAQ. The CDR3 contains 15 residues. The V gene lost 4 bases and the J gene lost 2 bases, with 15 bases spanning the gap. CDR3 amino acids: CASSSYPGNTYEQYF. For the CDR3, the DNA is TGTGCCAGCAGCTCGTACCCCGGGAACACCTACGAGCAGTACTTC.

The chain combines TRBV6-6 with TRBJ2-3, with TRBD1 matching 7 bases. CDR3 length: 15 residues. With V trimmed by 6 bases and J by 0 bases, 6 bases remained unmatched. Germline V CDR1 and CDR2: MNHNY, SVGAGI (reference sequence). The DNA for the CDR3 is TGTGCCAGCAGACCCGACAGGGCTAGCACAGATACGCAGTATTTT. Encoded protein: CASRPDRASTDTQYF.

This chain links TRBV7-8 with TRBJ1-2; no reliable D call. Trimming removed 8 bases at V and 8 bases at J, with 18 bases between. This CDR3 comprises 13 residues. CDR1 is SGHVS and CDR2 is FQNEAQ in the germline V gene. Here the CDR3 reads CASAIDGTRGYTF. The CDR3 region has the DNA TGTGCCAGCGCCATCGACGGAACAAGAGGCTACACCTTC.

This chain uses TRBV19 with TRBJ1-6, with no clear D. The CDR3 contains 13 residues. Germline-derived CDR1 and CDR2 are LNHDA and SQIVND (reference sequence). V gave up 0 bases and J gave up 7 bases, with 4 bases separating them. CDR3 sequence: CASSIDPNSPLHF. The CDR3 DNA is TGTGCCAGTAGTATAGATCCCAATTCACCCCTCCACTTT.